This T cell receptor (beta chain) was sequenced during a study of radiation and T cells in renal cell carcinoma. Study observations and caveats: In blood, top tumor clones expanded by 2 weeks, shrinking by 4. Pretreatment tumor biopsies were lacking, so baseline clonotypes are unknown.

Documented time point: blood 2 weeks post-SBRT. Indicated treatment: 15 Gy SBRT to primary tumor, nephrectomy 4 weeks later. Blood was sampled at baseline, 2 weeks and 4 weeks after SBRT. This CDR3 has 16 residues. Germline V gives CDR1 SGHRS, CDR2 YFSETQ. V shed 3 bases and J 6 bases; nucleotides not matched to a gene: 12. Of note for this clone: Its antigen is not identified.

TCRdb's copy holds only in-frame clones and misses some; the assay was immunoSEQ multiplex PCR. The data show 100,000 to 150,000 clones, with 88% seen just once and 5.5% to 6.5% held by the top ten. Sequenced here: blood, sampled from a patient whose treatment included radiotherapy and nephrectomy. The clonotype originates from a woman between 65 and 79 years old with renal cell carcinoma. The genes are TRBV5-1 and TRBJ1-2; 9 bases are shared with TRBD1. The CDR3 reads CASSSYSGTGYNGYTF. DNA of the CDR3: TGCGCCAGCAGCTCCTACTCCGGGACAGGGTATAATGGCTACACCTTC.